This entry lists 17 T cell receptor beta chains sequenced from one sample in a study of naive and memory T cell subsets. The beta constant-region primer was an equimolar mix of two oligonucleotides covering TRBC1 and TRBC2. Ligated cDNA was amplified by four rounds of PCR with nested alpha and beta constant-region primers and SP2. TCRdb independently ran MiXCR on the UMI-ligation and nested PCR reads; one entry per CDR3 protein. The repertoire includes more than 6,000 distinct CDR3 sequences, less than 35% of them detected once, and around 59% sits in the top ten. Sequencing was done on a sample of CD8+ TEMRA cells from blood. Noted subset: effector memory re-expressing CD45RA, CD45RA+ CD27-. The origin of the receptors is a human donor in good health.

This clonotype was seen a few times. The chain uses TRBV29-1 and TRBJ1-1; D is ambiguous. The CDR3 extends over 13 amino acids. The ends were cut back, 0 bases at V and 4 bases at J, with 9 bases in the middle. Germline CDR1 is SQVTM and CDR2 is ANQGSEA. CDR3 protein: CSVEEAEGTEAFF. The CDR3 nucleotides are TGCAGCGTTGAAGAGGCTGAGGGCACTGAAGCTTTCTTT.

This clonotype was picked up a small number of times. The rearrangement uses TRBV7-9 and TRBJ1-4; D possibly corresponds to TRBD1 (6 bases). The CDR3 has 16 amino acids. Germline CDR1 and CDR2: SEHNR and FQNEAQ (reference sequence). Trimming took off 4 bases at V and 4 bases at J, with 16 bases between the two ends. CDR3 sequence reads: CASSSPPQGYNEKLFF. CDR3 nucleotides: TGTGCCAGCAGCTCCCCCCCCCAGGGGTATAATGAAAAACTGTTTTTT.

This clonotype is judged medium-sized. The V and J genes are TRBV28 and TRBJ1-1, with 9 bases identical to TRBD1. The CDR3 covers 15 residues. Per germline, CDR1 MDHEN and CDR2 SYDVKM. V was pared by 3 bases and J by 5 bases, with 7 bases of the junction left unmatched. The CDR3 loop reads CASSLEGQGGTEAFF. In DNA form, the CDR3 reads TGTGCCAGCAGTTTGGAGGGACAGGGCGGGACTGAAGCTTTCTTT.

In its sample, this clonotype was seen a few times. The rearrangement uses TRBV7-8 and TRBJ2-7; 7 bases are a match to TRBD2. The CDR3 is 14 amino acids. Germline CDR1 reads SGHVS; CDR2 reads FQNEAQ. V lost 4 bases and J lost 4; bases outside the gene matches: 7. The CDR3 sequence is CASSSTGGGYEQYF. CDR3 bases: TGTGCCAGCAGCTCGACGGGAGGAGGGTACGAGCAGTACTTC.

This clonotype appeared a few times. The gene calls are TRBV12-3 or TRBV12-4 and TRBJ2-7; TRBD2 matches at 10 bases. This CDR3 spans 14 amino acids. With V trimmed by 5 bases and J by 4 bases, 5 bases remained unmatched. DNA for the CDR3: TGTGCCAGCAGTCTTCGGACTAGCGGATACGAGCAGTACTTC. Protein product: CASSLRTSGYEQYF.

This clonotype was counted between two and nine times. This chain connects TRBV20-1 to TRBJ2-5; D remains unclear. Trimming took 3 bases from V and 2 from J, leaving 1 base between them. This CDR3 is built from 10 residues. Germline V lookup: CDR1 DFQATT, CDR2 SNEGSKA (reference sequence). The CDR3: CSASQETQYF. CDR3 bases: TGCAGTGCTAGTCAAGAGACCCAGTACTTC.

This clonotype has more than one count but fewer than ten. The chain carries TRBV7-6 and TRBJ1-3; D ambiguous. V lost 5 bases to trimming and J lost 2 bases, with 10 bases between them. Germline CDR1 and CDR2: SGHVS and FNYEAQ. The CDR3 spans 14 residues. In DNA, the CDR3 is TGTGCCAGCAGCCCCGCAAGTCCTGGAAACACCATATATTTT. Its protein product is CASSPASPGNTIYF.

This clonotype was detected a few times. The chain employs TRBV11-2 and TRBJ2-2; a weak D match, TRBD1 (5 bases). Germline V gene lookup returns CDR1 SGHAT and CDR2 FQNNGV. V dropped 3 bases and J dropped 4 bases, with 12 bases sitting between them. There are 15 residues in the CDR3. The CDR3 loop is CASSLDPGSTGELFF. The CDR3, as DNA: TGTGCCAGCAGCTTGGATCCAGGGTCCACCGGGGAGCTGTTTTTT.

The genes are TRBV20-1 and TRBJ1-5; maybe TRBD1 (5 bases). There are 15 residues in the CDR3. Germline V lookup: CDR1 DFQATT, CDR2 SNEGSKA (reference sequence). Trimming shortened V by 0 bases and J by 3 bases, and 12 bases separated the two germline ends. CDR3 in amino acids: CSARDPGRVNQPQHF. CDR3 sequence (DNA): TGCAGTGCTAGAGATCCGGGCAGGGTCAATCAGCCCCAGCATTTT.

V and J are TRBV7-9 and TRBJ1-2; a possible D gene is TRBD1 (6 bases). This CDR3 spans 13 amino acids. Germline loops: CDR1 SEHNR, CDR2 FQNEAQ (reference sequence). The V gene lost 5 bases and the J gene lost 4 bases, with 11 bases spanning the gap. CDR3 sequence: CASSPGQIYGYTF. The CDR3 nucleotides are TGTGCCAGCAGCCCCGGACAGATCTATGGCTACACCTTC.

The chain recombines TRBV4-3 with TRBJ2-6, with D unresolved. CDR3 length: 15 residues. V was clipped by 0 bases and J by 0 bases, with 3 bases between them. Germline V CDR1 and CDR2: LGHNA, YSLEER. CDR3 loop: CASSQEPSGANVLTF. CDR3 DNA: TGCGCCAGCAGCCAAGAACCCTCTGGGGCCAACGTCCTGACTTTC.

This clonotype was observed a few times. The chain employs TRBV4-3 and TRBJ2-7; 7 bases align to TRBD2. The V and J ends lost 4 bases and 3 bases, in that order; junction bases with no gene match: 6. CDR3 length: 14 residues. The V gene's germline CDR1 is LGHNA and CDR2 YSLEER. This CDR3 is CASSRPGLHYEQYF. DNA of the CDR3: TGCGCCAGCAGCCGGCCGGGACTACACTACGAGCAGTACTTC.

This chain joins TRBV18 and TRBJ2-1; TRBD1 matches 8 bases. Per the germline V gene, CDR1 is KGHSH and CDR2 is LQKENI. V shed 6 bases, J shed 3 bases, and the junction held 4 bases outside the gene matches. The CDR3 totals 14 residues. This CDR3 is CASSRTGYYNEQFF. The CDR3 nucleotides read TGTGCCAGCTCCCGGACAGGGTACTACAATGAGCAGTTCTTC.

J is TRBJ2-1 and V is TRBV4-3; D is perhaps TRBD1 (7 bases). Per germline, CDR1 LGHNA and CDR2 YSLEER. Trimming cost V 4 bases and J 8 bases, with 24 bases left between them. CDR3 length: 17 residues. The CDR3 DNA reads as TGCGCCAGCAGCCGAGGCTTCTCAGGGGGGTCGGACCATGAGCAGTTCTTC. It specifies CASSRGFSGGSDHEQFF.

This clonotype was seen more than once but under ten times. The chain uses TRBV4-2 and TRBJ2-1, with a weak D call TRBD1 (8 bases). The CDR3 sequence is 16 residues long. Trimming shortened V by 3 bases and J by 6 bases, and 18 bases separated the two germline ends. The germline gives CDR1 LGHNA, CDR2 YNFKEQ. The CDR3 bases are TGTGCCAGCAGCCACAGGACAGGGACTACTGTCAATGAGCAGTTCTTC. It is translated as CASSHRTGTTVNEQFF.

There are many counts of this clonotype. The J gene is TRBJ2-5, the V gene TRBV28; D not certain. V lost 6 bases, J lost 3 bases, and 14 bases lay in between. This CDR3 spans 14 amino acids. Looked up from germline, CDR1 is MDHEN and CDR2 is SYDVKM. The CDR3 sequence: CASSSLGLEETQYF. The DNA of the CDR3 is TGTGCCAGCAGCTCCTTAGGGCTGGAAGAGACCCAGTACTTC. Complete variable domain (other parts from reference TRBV28 and TRBJ2-5): DVKVTQSSRYLVKRTGEKVFLECVQDMDHENMFWYRQDPGLGLRLIYFSYDVKMKEKGDIPEGYSVSREKKERFSLILESASTNQTSMYLCASSSLGLEETQYFGPGTRLLVL.

The rearrangement uses TRBV5-1 and TRBJ2-7; the match to TRBD1 covers 8 bases. J was trimmed by 6 bases and V by 4 bases; bases with no gene match: 0. The CDR3 totals 11 residues. CDR1 is SGHRS, CDR2 YFSETQ, per germline. The CDR3 nucleotides read TGCGCCAGCAGCACAGGGGGCGAGCAGTACTTC. This translates into CASSTGGEQYF.